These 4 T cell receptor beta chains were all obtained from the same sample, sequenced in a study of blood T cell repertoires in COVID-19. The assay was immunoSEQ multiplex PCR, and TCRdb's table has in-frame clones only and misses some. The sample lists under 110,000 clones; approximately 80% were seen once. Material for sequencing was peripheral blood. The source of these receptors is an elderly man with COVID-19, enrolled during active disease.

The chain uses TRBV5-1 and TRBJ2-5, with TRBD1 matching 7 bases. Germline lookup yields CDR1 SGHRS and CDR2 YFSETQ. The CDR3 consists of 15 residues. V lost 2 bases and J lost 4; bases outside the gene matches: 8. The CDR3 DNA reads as TGCGCCAGCAGCTTCGCCGGGACAGAGGGAGAGACCCAGTACTTC. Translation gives CASSFAGTEGETQYF.

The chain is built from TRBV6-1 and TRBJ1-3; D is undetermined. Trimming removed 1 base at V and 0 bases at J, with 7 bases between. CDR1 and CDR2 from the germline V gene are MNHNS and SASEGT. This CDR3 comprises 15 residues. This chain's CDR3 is CASSEVGTSGNTIYF. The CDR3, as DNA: TGTGCCAGCAGTGAAGTCGGTACCTCTGGAAACACCATATATTTT.

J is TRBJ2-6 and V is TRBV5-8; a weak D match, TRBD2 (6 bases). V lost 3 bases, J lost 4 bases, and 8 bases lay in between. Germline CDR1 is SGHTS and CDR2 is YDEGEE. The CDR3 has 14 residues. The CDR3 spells CASSSGAGANVLTF. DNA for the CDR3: TGTGCCAGCAGCTCGGGAGCCGGGGCCAACGTCCTGACTTTC.

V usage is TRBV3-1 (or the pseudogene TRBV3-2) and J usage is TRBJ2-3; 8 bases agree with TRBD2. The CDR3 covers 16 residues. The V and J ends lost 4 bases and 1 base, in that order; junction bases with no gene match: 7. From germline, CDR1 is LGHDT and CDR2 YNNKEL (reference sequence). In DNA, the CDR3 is TGTGCCAGCAGCCCACCAGCGGGAGTGGGCACAGATACGCAGTATTTT. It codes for CASSPPAGVGTDTQYF.